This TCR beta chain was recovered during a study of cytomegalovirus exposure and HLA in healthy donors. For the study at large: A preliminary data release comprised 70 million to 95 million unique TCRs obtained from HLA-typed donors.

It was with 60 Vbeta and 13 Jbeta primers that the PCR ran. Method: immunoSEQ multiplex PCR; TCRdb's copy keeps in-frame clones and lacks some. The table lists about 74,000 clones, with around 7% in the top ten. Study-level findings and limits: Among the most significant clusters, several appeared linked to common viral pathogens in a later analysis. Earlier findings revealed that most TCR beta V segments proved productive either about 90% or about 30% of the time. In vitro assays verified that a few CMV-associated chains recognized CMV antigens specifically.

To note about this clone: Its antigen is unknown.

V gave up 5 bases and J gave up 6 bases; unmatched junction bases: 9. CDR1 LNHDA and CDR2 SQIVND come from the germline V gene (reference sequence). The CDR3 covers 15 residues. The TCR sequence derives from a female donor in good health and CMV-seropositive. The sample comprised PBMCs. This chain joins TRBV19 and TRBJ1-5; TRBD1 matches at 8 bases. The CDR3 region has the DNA TGTGCCAGTAGTGCAACGGACAGGGAGATTCAGCCCCAGCATTTT. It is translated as CASSATDREIQPQHF. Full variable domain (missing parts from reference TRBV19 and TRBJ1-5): DGGITQSPKYLFRKEGQNVTLSCEQNLNHDAMYWYRQDPGQGLRLIYYSQIVNDFQKGDIAEGYSVSREKKESFPLTVTSAQKNPTAFYLCASSATDREIQPQHFGDGTRLSIL.